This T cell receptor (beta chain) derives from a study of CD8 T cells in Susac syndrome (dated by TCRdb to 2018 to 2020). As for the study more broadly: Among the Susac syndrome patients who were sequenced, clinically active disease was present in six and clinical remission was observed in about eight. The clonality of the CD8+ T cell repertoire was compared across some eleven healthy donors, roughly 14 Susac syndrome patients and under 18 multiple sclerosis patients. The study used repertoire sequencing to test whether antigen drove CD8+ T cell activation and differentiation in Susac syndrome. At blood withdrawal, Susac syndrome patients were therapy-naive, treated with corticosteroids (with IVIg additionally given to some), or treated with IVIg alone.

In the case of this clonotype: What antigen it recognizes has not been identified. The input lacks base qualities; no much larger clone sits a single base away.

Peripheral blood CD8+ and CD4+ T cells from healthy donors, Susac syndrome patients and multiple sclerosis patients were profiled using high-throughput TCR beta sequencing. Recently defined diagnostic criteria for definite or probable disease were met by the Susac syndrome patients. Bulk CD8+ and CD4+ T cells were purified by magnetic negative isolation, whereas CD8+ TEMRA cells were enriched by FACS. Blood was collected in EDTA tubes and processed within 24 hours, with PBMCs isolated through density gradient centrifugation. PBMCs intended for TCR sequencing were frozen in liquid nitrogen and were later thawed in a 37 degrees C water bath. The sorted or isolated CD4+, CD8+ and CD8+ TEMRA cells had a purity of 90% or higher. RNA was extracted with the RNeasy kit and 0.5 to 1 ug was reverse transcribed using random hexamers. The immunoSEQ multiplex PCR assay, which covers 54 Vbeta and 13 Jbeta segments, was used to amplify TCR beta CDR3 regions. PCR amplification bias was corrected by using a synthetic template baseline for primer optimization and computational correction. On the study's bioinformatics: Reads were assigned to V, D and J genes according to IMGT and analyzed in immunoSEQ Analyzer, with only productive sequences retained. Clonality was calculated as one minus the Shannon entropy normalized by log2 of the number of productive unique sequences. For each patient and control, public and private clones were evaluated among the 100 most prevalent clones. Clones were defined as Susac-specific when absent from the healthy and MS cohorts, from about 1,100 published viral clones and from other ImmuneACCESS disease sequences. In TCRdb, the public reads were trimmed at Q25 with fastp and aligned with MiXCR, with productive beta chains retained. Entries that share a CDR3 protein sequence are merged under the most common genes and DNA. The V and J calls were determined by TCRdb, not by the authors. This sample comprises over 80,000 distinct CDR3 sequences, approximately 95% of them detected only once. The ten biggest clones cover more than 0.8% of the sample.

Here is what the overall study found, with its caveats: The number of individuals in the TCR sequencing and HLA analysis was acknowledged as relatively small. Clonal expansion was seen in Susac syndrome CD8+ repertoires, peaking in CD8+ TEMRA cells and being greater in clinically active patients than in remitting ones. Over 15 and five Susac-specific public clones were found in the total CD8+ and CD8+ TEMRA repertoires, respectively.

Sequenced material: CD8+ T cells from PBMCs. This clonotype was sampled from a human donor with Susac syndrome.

This receptor carries the CDR3 CASSLGQGSADTQYF. The DNA is as follows: TGTGCCAGCAGCTTAGGGCAGGGGTCCGCAGATACGCAGTATTTT. Recombination joined TRBV11-2 with TRBJ2-3; tentative D gene TRBD1, with 6 bases matching. There are 15 amino acids in the CDR3, from cysteine to phenylalanine inclusive. Of the read, only the CDR3 DNA is kept; its 45 bases are in frame from base 1. The germline V gene provides CDR1 SGHAT and CDR2 FQNNGV. V is reduced by 1 base and J by 4 bases, leaving a spacing of 12 bases between them.